This passage covers 20 T cell receptor beta chains from one sample sequenced in a study of cytomegalovirus exposure and HLA in healthy donors. Amplification used 60 Vbeta primers and 13 Jbeta primers. The repertoire was sequenced with immunoSEQ multiplex PCR; TCRdb's copy has only in-frame clones and lacks some. The data contain 150,000 to 200,000 clones, 77% of them singletons. Sequencing input: PBMCs. The receptors shown here come from a woman aged 25 to 39 in good health and CMV-seronegative.

This clone came up a few times. For the CDR3, the DNA is TGTGCCAGCAGCAGAGCGGACTTCACCTACGAGCAGTACTTC. Protein sequence: CASSRADFTYEQYF. The chain recombines TRBV5-5 with TRBJ2-7; a weak D match, TRBD2 (5 bases). Trimming cost V 4 bases and J 2 bases, with 13 bases left between them. The CDR3 runs to 14 residues. Germline V gives CDR1 SGHKS, CDR2 YYEKEE (reference sequence).

This chain links TRBV19 with TRBJ1-2, with 7 bases lining up with TRBD1. The CDR3 is 14 amino acids. V shed 3 bases and J 5 bases; nucleotides not matched to a gene: 6. Germline loops: CDR1 LNHDA, CDR2 SQIVND (reference sequence). Here the CDR3 reads CASSITGTAYGYTF. In DNA, the CDR3 is TGTGCCAGTAGTATTACCGGGACAGCATATGGCTACACCTTC.

V gene TRBV27 combines with J gene TRBJ1-5; perhaps TRBD1 as D (5 bases). Germline assignment: CDR1 MNHEY and CDR2 SMNVEV (reference sequence). The CDR3 covers 15 residues. The V gene lost 2 bases and the J gene lost 5 bases, with 13 bases spanning the gap. The CDR3: CASSLEGASYQPQHF. In DNA, the CDR3 is TGTGCCAGCAGTTTAGAAGGGGCGAGTTATCAGCCCCAGCATTTT.

V usage is TRBV11-2 and J usage is TRBJ2-7; D perhaps matches TRBD2 (5 bases). V gave up 8 bases and J gave up 3 bases, with 14 bases separating them. The CDR3 loop spans 13 amino acids. Germline values: CDR1 SGHAT, CDR2 FQNNGV. This CDR3 reads CASGLRSNYEQYF. In DNA, the CDR3 is TGTGCCAGCGGACTCCGGTCGAACTACGAGCAGTACTTC.

The chain couples TRBV11-1 to TRBJ2-5; 7 bases line up with TRBD1. Trimming took 1 base from V and 2 from J; bases not matched to a gene: 4. The CDR3 spans 15 residues. Germline CDR1 SGHAT, CDR2 FQDESV (reference sequence). CDR3 amino acids: CASSLVGRGQETQYF. Written as DNA, the CDR3 is TGTGCCAGCAGCTTAGTGGGCAGGGGGCAAGAGACCCAGTACTTC.

This rearrangement joins TRBV19 to TRBJ1-5, with D hard to call. This CDR3 region has 16 residues. The germline V and J ends were trimmed by 4 bases and 4 bases, with 17 bases remaining between them. Per the germline V gene, CDR1 is LNHDA and CDR2 is SQIVND (reference sequence). CDR3 in DNA: TGTGCCAGTAGTACTTCAGGTACCAGGAATAATCAGCCCCAGCATTTT. Translation gives CASSTSGTRNNQPQHF.

The chain employs TRBV7-6 and TRBJ2-5; no clear D gene. The CDR3 runs to 13 residues. The V gene lost 5 bases and the J gene lost 5 bases, with 12 bases spanning the gap. Germline values: CDR1 SGHVS, CDR2 FNYEAQ. DNA of the CDR3: TGTGCCAGCAGCCTTCCCGTCCAGGAGACCCAGTACTTC. This gives the protein CASSLPVQETQYF.

This clone was observed once. The chain couples TRBV5-1 to TRBJ2-7, with a tentative D call TRBD1 (7 bases). This CDR3 is 16 amino acids long. V was cut by 0 bases and J by 5 bases, with 18 bases left in between. Germline V CDR1 and CDR2: SGHRS, YFSETQ. The chain's CDR3 is CASSLGRRQGGNEQYF. The CDR3 nucleotides read TGCGCCAGCAGCTTGGGGAGAAGACAGGGAGGTAACGAGCAGTACTTC.

The J gene is TRBJ1-2, the V gene TRBV10-3; maybe TRBD1 (6 bases). V lost 8 bases, J lost 6 bases, and 19 bases lay in between. Per germline, CDR1 ENHRY and CDR2 SYGVKD. The length of the CDR3 is 14 residues. The CDR3 loop reads CAIGDISRLDGYTF. The CDR3 bases are TGTGCCATCGGGGACATTTCTCGTTTGGATGGCTACACCTTC.

This clone appeared once. The chain combines TRBV19 with TRBJ2-1; D may be TRBD2 (6 bases). V lost 5 bases and J lost 0, with 11 bases in between. Germline V gives CDR1 LNHDA, CDR2 SQIVND (reference sequence). The CDR3 covers 15 residues. CDR3 DNA sequence: TGTGCCAGTAGTCTAGCGTCCAGCTCCTACAATGAGCAGTTCTTC. Its protein product is CASSLASSSYNEQFF.

This clone was picked up a small number of times. The V and J genes are TRBV7-9 and TRBJ1-1; D not certain. This CDR3 has 12 amino acids. The V gene lost 1 base and the J gene lost 6 bases, with 6 bases spanning the gap. Germline V gene lookup returns CDR1 SEHNR and CDR2 FQNEAQ (reference sequence). The CDR3 nucleotides read TGTGCCAGCAGCTTAGAAAGCGCTGAAGCTTTCTTT. Protein product: CASSLESAEAFF.

This clone was recorded a few times. This chain uses TRBV6-5 with TRBJ2-7, with TRBD1 matching over 8 bases. CDR3 length: 12 residues. V gave up 6 bases and J gave up 7 bases; unmatched junction bases: 5. Germline V CDR1 and CDR2: MNHEY, SVGAGI. The CDR3 DNA sequence: TGTGCCAGCAGGCTACAGGGGGGTGAGCAGTACTTC. Protein product: CASRLQGGEQYF.

This chain links TRBV6-5 with TRBJ2-7, with 9 positions matching TRBD1. V shed 6 bases, J shed 1 base, and the junction held 7 bases outside the gene matches. This CDR3 contains 15 residues. Germline CDR1 reads MNHEY; CDR2 reads SVGAGI. The CDR3 region has the DNA TGTGCCAGCAGCCTCCAAGGACAGGGGTCCTACGAGCAGTACTTC. This codes for CASSLQGQGSYEQYF.

V gene TRBV19 combines with J gene TRBJ1-3; TRBD1 aligns across 9 bases. The CDR3 is 16 residues long. Per the germline V gene, CDR1 is LNHDA and CDR2 is SQIVND (reference sequence). V gave up 5 bases and J gave up 2 bases; unmatched junction bases: 7. In DNA, the CDR3 is TGTGCCAGTAGTGAAACAGGGGGCGACGCTGGAAACACCATATATTTT. It translates to CASSETGGDAGNTIYF.

This clone turned up a few times. The V and J genes are TRBV5-6 and TRBJ1-2; TRBD1 matches 9 bases. This CDR3 contains 15 residues. The germline V gene encodes CDR1 SGHDT and CDR2 YYEEEE. The V and J ends lost 2 bases and 1 base, in that order; junction bases with no gene match: 3. The CDR3 coding sequence is TGTGCCAGCAGCTTAGGGACAGGGATTAACTATGGCTACACCTTC. Protein product: CASSLGTGINYGYTF.

Concerning this clone itself: A junction end diverges from the germline sequence, so it may reflect a read error. The J gene is TRBJ1-2, the V gene TRBV6-1; 7 bases line up with TRBD1. The CDR3 is made up of 13 amino acids. CDR1 and CDR2 from the germline V gene are MNHNS and SASEGT. The chain's CDR3 is CASSAGQAYGYPF. CDR3 bases: TGTGCCAGCAGTGCCGGACAGGCCTATGGCTACCCCTTC.

V gene TRBV7-2 combines with J gene TRBJ2-2; 10 nucleotides agree with TRBD1. CDR3 length: 15 amino acids. J was trimmed by 4 bases and V by 5 bases; bases with no gene match: 4. Looked up from germline, CDR1 is SGHTA and CDR2 is FQGNSA. For the CDR3, the DNA is TGTGCCAGCAGCCGGGGGACAGGGGTCACCGGGGAGCTGTTTTTT. Its translation is CASSRGTGVTGELFF.

The chain carries TRBV30 and TRBJ2-3, with TRBD1 matching over 10 bases. The CDR3 extends over 17 amino acids. After removal of 4 bases from V and 1 base from J, the junction contained 11 bases not matched to a gene. Germline CDR1 and CDR2: GTSNPN and SVGIG (reference sequence). CDR3 residues: CAWTPPPGTGGTDTQYF. CDR3 coding DNA: TGTGCCTGGACTCCCCCCCCCGGGACAGGGGGCACAGATACGCAGTATTTT.

The DNA for the CDR3 is TGTGCCAGCAGCTCGCCGGGGACTAGCGCACGGGGGCAGTACTTC. As protein: CASSSPGTSARGQYF. V usage is TRBV7-2 and J usage is TRBJ2-7; 10 nucleotides agree with TRBD2. The CDR3 runs 15 residues. In germline, CDR1 is SGHTA, CDR2 FQGNSA. V was clipped by 4 bases and J by 9 bases; unmatched bases: 12.

The chain employs TRBV7-6 and TRBJ2-7; TRBD1 matches at 8 bases. Germline V gene data show CDR1 as SGHVS and CDR2 as FNYEAQ. Unmatched junction bases numbered 7, after V lost 5 bases and J lost 7 bases. This CDR3 has 13 amino acids. CDR3 sequence (DNA): TGTGCCAGCAGCCTGGACAGGGTTGAAGAGCAGTACTTC. Residues: CASSLDRVEEQYF.